Detailed here is one T cell receptor (beta chain). Its antigen remains unidentified. Per-base qualities were not stored, and no clone one base away is much larger. The record originates from a study of PD-1 blockade in classical Hodgkin lymphoma (TCRdb year 2020). Regarding the complete study: Nivolumab dosing was 3 mg/kg intravenously every 2 weeks, continuing until either disease progression or unacceptable toxicity. The study used TCR beta sequencing and CyTOF to define a peripheral blood immune signature of response to PD-1 blockade in classical Hodgkin lymphoma. Results and caveats for the whole study, not just this receptor: Trial patients achieving complete response had baseline diversity similar to newly diagnosed patients, whereas partial responders and progressors had significantly lower diversity. Baseline TCR diversity was reported to be lower in newly diagnosed patients than in healthy donors, and even lower in relapsed/refractory patients. The study was limited to a single clinical trial cohort, and causes of repertoire differences, possibly disease activity or prior therapy, remained undefined. A significant rise by C4D1 was seen in CD4+ but not CD8+ TCR diversity (p=0.0027 vs p=0.16), with the rise being most apparent in complete responders (p=0.02). Patients starting nivolumab less than 1 year after ASCT had lower diversity and were excluded from later analyses to avoid confounding by immune reconstitution.

The germline V gene (reference sequence) gives CDR1 as SGHNT and CDR2 as YYREEE. V is reduced by 5 bases and J by 0 bases, leaving a spacing of 15 bases between them. Including the terminal cysteine and phenylalanine, the CDR3 comprises 16 residues. Only CDR3 DNA remains: 48 bases, in frame from the first base. The meaning of the sample's time point label: cycle 4 day 1 (C4D1), after 6 weeks of nivolumab. Every trial patient had relapsed following autologous stem cell transplantation, and prior brentuximab vedotin exposure was what differed among cohorts A, B and C. The trial cohort was composed of approximately 60 patients with relapsed/refractory classical Hodgkin lymphoma, for whom complete response, partial response or progressive disease was recorded as best overall response. Single-agent nivolumab was administered to trial patients in the multi-cohort phase II CheckMate 205 trial. An independent review committee assessed best overall response by applying the 2007 International Working Group response criteria. Trial PBMCs were collected immediately before nivolumab initiation (C1D1) and during therapy at cycle 2 day 1 and cycle 4 day 1. After peripheral blood was drawn into 8 mL Vacutainer Cell Preparation Tubes, PBMCs were isolated by centrifugation and then cryopreserved.

The Qiagen DNeasy kit was used to extract genomic DNA from unsorted PBMCs and from the negatively selected CD4+ and CD8+ fractions. Amplification of TCR beta CDR3 regions was done by immunoSEQ multiplex PCR with primers that anneal to V and J segments. A synthetic immune receptor repertoire was used to minimize amplification bias, and any residual bias was removed computationally once sequencing was done. As for the original processing: Custom Python scripts were used to quantify repertoire diversity as the Shannon entropy index. Unsorted, CD4+ and CD8+ repertoires were analyzed separately, except for combined analyses in which CD4+ and CD8+ sequences were merged in silico. Clonal expansion was defined as at least a 2-fold frequency increase after treatment relative to C1D1, with a pseudocount of 0.5 for undetected baseline clones. Singleton clones were defined as clones with 0 or 1 copy at C1D1, and non-singleton clones were defined as clones with 2 or more copies. By matching protein sequences in sorted samples from the same patient, clones expanded in unsorted samples were annotated as CD4+, CD8+ or unknown. Wilcoxon tests on paired samples were used to test diversity changes from C1D1 to C4D1. Sourced from immuneACCESS, this table was stored by TCRdb with only in-frame sequences that have V and J called. A share of the clones is absent; for the studies checked, an unresolved V gene accounts for under half, and the remainder has no known explanation. V and J calls and clone size follow that table, whereas D and trimming were derived from the DNA. The sample profile shows some 33,000 clones; about 81% of them were found once. The ten top clones hold roughly a sixth of the sample.

This material consisted of peripheral blood mononuclear cells (PBMCs), taken before the fourth cycle of nivolumab. The rearranged segments are TRBV5-4 and TRBJ2-1, and the D gene may be TRBD2, 6 bases matching. The sequence derives from a human donor with classical Hodgkin lymphoma. The DNA sequence reads TGTGCCAGCAGGGAGGCGGACGGGAGCTCCTACAATGAGCAGTTCTTC. Translation gives CASREADGSSYNEQFF.